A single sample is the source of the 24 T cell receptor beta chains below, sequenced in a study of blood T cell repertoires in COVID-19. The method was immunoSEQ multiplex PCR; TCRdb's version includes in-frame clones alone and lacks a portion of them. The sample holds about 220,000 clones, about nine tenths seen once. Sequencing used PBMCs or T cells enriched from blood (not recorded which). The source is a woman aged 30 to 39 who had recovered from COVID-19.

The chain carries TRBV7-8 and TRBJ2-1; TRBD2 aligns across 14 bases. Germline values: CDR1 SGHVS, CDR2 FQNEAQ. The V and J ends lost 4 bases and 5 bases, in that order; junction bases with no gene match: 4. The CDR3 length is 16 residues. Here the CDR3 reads CASSWPGLAGDNEQFF. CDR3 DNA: TGTGCCAGCAGCTGGCCGGGACTAGCGGGGGACAATGAGCAGTTCTTC.

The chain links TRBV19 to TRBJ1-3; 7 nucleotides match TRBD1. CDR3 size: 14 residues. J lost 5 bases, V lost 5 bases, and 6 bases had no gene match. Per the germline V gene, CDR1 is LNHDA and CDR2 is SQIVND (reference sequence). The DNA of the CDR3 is TGTGCCAGTAGTCCTTGGGACAGTCGAAACACCATATATTTT. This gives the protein CASSPWDSRNTIYF. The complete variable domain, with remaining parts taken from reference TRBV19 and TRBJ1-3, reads DGGITQSPKYLFRKEGQNVTLSCEQNLNHDAMYWYRQDPGQGLRLIYYSQIVNDFQKGDIAEGYSVSREKKESFPLTVTSAQKNPTAFYLCASSPWDSRNTIYFGEGSWLTVV.

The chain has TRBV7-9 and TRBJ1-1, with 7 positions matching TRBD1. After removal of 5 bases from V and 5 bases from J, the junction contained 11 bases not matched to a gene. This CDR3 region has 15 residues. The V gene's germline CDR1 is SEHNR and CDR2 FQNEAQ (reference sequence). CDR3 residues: CASSHGDSRGTEAFF. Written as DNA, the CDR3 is TGTGCCAGCAGCCACGGGGACAGCCGGGGAACTGAAGCTTTCTTT. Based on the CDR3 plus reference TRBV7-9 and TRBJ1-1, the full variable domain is DTGVSQNPRHKITKRGQNVTFRCDPISEHNRLYWYRQTLGQGPEFLTYFQNEAQLEKSRLLSDRFSAERPKGSFSTLEIQRTEQGDSAMYLCASSHGDSRGTEAFFGQGTRLTVV.

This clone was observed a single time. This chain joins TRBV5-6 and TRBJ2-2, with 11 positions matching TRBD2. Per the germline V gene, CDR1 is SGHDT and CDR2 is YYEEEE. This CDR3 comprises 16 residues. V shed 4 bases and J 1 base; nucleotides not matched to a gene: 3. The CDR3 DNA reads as TGTGCCAGCAGCCTCGGACTAGCGGGGAACACCGGGGAGCTGTTTTTT. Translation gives CASSLGLAGNTGELFF.

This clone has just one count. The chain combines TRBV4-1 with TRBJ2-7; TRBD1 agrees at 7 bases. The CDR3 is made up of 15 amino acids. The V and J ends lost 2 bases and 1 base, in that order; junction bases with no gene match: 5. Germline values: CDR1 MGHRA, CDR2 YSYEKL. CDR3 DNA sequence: TGCGCCAGCAGCCAACTCGAACAGGGGTCCTACGAGCAGTACTTC. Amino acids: CASSQLEQGSYEQYF.

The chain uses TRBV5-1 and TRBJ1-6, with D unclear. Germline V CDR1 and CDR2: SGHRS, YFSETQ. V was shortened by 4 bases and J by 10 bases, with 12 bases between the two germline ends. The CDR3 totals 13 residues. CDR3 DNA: TGCGCCAGCAGCCGAGGGAGTAGGTCACCCCTCCACTTT. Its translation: CASSRGSRSPLHF.

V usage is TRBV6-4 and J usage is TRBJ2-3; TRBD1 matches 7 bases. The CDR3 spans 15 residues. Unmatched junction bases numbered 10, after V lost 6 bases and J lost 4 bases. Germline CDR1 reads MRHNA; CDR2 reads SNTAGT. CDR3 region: CASSAGQVESDTQYF. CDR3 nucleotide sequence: TGTGCCAGCAGCGCCGGACAGGTCGAATCAGATACGCAGTATTTT.

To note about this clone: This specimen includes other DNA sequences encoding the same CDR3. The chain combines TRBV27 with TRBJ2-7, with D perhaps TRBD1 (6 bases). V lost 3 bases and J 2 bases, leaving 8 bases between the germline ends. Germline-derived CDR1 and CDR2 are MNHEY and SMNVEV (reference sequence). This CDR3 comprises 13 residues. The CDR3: CASSLGTTYEQYF. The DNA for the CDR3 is TGTGCCAGCAGTTTGGGGACAACCTACGAGCAGTACTTC.

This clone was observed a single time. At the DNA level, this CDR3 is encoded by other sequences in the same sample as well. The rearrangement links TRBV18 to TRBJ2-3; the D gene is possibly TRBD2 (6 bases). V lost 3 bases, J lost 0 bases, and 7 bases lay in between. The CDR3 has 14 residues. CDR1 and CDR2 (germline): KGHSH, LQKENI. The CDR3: CASSPGGSTDTQYF. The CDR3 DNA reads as TGTGCCAGCTCACCCGGGGGTAGCACAGATACGCAGTATTTT.

The CDR3 sequence is CASRPGAGANVLTF. The CDR3 DNA is TGTGCCAGCAGACCAGGGGCTGGGGCCAACGTCCTGACTTTC. The genes are TRBV2 and TRBJ2-6, with D perhaps TRBD1 (6 bases). From germline, CDR1 is SNHLY and CDR2 FYNNEI. Trimming removed 6 bases from V and 2 bases from J, with 8 bases in between. There are 14 residues in the CDR3.

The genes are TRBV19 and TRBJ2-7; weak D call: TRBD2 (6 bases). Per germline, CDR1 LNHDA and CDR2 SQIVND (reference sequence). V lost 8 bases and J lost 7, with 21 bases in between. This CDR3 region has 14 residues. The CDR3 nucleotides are TGTGCCAGTTCCCCCAGGGCGGGAATAATAGAGCAGTACTTC. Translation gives CASSPRAGIIEQYF.

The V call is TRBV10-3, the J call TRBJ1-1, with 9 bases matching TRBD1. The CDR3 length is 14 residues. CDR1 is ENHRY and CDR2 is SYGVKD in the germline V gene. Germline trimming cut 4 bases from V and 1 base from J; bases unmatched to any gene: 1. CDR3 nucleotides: TGTGCCATCAGTGGGACAGGGGAGAACACTGAAGCTTTCTTT. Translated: CAISGTGENTEAFF.

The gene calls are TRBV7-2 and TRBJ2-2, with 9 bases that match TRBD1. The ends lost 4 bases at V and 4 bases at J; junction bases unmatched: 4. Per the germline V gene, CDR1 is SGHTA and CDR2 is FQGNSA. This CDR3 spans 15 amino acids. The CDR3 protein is CASSSRDRVTGELFF. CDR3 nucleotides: TGTGCCAGCAGCTCCCGGGACAGGGTCACCGGGGAGCTGTTTTTT.

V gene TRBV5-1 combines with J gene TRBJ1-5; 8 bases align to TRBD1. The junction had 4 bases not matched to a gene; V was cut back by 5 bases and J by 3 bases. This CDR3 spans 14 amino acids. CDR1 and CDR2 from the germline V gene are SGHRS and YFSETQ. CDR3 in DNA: TGCGCCAGCAGTTCGGGACAGGACAATCAGCCCCAGCATTTT. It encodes CASSSGQDNQPQHF.

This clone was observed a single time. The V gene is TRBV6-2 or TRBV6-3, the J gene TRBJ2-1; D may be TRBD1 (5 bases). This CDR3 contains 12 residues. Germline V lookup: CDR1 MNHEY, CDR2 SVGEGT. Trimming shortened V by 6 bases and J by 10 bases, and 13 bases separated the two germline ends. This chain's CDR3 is CASSEIGAEQFF. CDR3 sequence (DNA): TGTGCCAGCAGCGAGATTGGGGCGGAGCAGTTCTTC.

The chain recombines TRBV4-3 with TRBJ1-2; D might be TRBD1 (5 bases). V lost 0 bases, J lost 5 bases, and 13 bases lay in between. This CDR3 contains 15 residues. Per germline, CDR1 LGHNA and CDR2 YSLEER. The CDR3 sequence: CASSQDAPQGYGYTF. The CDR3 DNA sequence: TGCGCCAGCAGCCAAGATGCCCCGCAGGGATATGGCTACACCTTC.

CDR3 nucleotides: TGTGCCAGCAGCCTTCCCTCCTACAGGGCAACCCATGAAAAACTGTTTTTT. Its translation is CASSLPSYRATHEKLFF. The chain links TRBV5-5 to TRBJ1-4, with D tentatively TRBD1 (6 bases). CDR1 is SGHKS and CDR2 is YYEKEE in the germline V gene (reference sequence). CDR3 length equals 17 residues. V lost 4 bases and J 6 bases, leaving 22 bases between the germline ends.

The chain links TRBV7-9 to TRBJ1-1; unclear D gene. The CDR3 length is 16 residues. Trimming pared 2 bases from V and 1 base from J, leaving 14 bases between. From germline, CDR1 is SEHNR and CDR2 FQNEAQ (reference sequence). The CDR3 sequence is CASSLWPRGSNTEAFF. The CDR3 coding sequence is TGTGCCAGCAGCTTATGGCCCAGAGGATCGAACACTGAAGCTTTCTTT.

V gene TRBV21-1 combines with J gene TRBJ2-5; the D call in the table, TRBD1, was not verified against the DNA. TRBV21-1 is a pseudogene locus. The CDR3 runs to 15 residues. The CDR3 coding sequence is TGTGCCCTACGCCGATATGACAGGCCCCAAGAGACCCAGTACTTC. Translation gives CALRRYDRPQETQYF.

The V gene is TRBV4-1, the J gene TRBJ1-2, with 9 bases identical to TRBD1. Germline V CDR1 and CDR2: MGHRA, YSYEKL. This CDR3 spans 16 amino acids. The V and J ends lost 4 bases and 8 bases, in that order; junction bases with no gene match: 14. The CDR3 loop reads CASSPTRLQGARGYTF. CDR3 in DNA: TGCGCCAGCAGCCCGACCCGGTTACAGGGGGCGCGAGGCTACACCTTC.

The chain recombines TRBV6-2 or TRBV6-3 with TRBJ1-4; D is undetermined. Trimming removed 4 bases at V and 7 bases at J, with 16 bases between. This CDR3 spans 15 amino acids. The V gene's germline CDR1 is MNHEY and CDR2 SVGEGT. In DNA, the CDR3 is TGTGCCAGCAGTTCCGGTGGGCAGGAGGTTGAAAAACTGTTTTTT. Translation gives CASSSGGQEVEKLFF.

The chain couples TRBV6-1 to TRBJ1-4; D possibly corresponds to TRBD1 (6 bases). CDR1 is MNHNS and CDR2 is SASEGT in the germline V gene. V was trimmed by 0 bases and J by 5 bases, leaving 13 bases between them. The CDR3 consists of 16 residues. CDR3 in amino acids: CASSEASRGLNEKLFF. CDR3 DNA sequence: TGTGCCAGCAGTGAAGCGTCGCGGGGGCTCAATGAAAAACTGTTTTTT.

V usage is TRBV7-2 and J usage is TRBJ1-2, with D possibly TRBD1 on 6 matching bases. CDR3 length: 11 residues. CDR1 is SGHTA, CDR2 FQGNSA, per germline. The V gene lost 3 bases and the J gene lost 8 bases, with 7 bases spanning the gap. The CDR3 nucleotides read TGTGCCAGCAGCTTTGACAGGGGCTACACCTTC. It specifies CASSFDRGYTF.

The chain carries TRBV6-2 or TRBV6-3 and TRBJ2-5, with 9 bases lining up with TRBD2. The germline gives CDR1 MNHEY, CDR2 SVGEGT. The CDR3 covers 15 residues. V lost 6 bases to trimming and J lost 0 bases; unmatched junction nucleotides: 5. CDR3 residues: CASSRAGGHQETQYF. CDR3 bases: TGTGCCAGCAGCCGCGCGGGGGGGCACCAAGAGACCCAGTACTTC.